This T cell receptor (beta chain) is from a study of shared clonotypes between healthy human individuals. Across the study: CD4 naive and CD4 memory each took three plates per donor, while CD8 naive took two and CD8 memory one.

Trimming removed 0 bases from V and 8 bases from J, with 10 bases in between. CDR1 is LNHNV, CDR2 YYDKDF, per germline (reference sequence). The CDR3 is made up of 13 amino acids. Some clones are missing from TCRdb's copy, which holds only in-frame ones; the method was immunoSEQ multiplex PCR. The data show roughly 2,300,000 clones, around 92% seen once. The rearrangement joins TRBV15 to TRBJ1-2; D is unclear. This TCR was sampled from a man between 18 and 35 years old in good health. Some clones in this sample may be carry-over from other donors' samples. Sequencing was done on a sample of naive CD4+ T cells from PBMCs. Subset given: CD45RA+ positively selected. The CDR3, as DNA: TGTGCCACCAGCAGAGACGTTCTTGGGGGCTACACCTTC. Its translation is CATSRDVLGGYTF.